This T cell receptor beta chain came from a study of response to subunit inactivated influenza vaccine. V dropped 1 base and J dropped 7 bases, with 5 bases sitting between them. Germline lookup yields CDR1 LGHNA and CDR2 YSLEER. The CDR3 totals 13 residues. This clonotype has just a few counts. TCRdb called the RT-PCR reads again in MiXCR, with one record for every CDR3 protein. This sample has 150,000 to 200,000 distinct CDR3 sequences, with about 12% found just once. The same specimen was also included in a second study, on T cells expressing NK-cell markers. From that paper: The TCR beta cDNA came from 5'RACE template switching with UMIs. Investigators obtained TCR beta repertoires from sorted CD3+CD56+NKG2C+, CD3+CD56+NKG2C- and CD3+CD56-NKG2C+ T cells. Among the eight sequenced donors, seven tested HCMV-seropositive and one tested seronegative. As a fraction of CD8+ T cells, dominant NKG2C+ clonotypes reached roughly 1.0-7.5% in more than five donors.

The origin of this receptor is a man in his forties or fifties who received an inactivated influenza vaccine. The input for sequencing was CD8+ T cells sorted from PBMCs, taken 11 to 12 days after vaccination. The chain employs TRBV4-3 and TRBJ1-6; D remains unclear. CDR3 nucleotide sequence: TGCGCCAGCAGCCAAGGACGGAATTCACCCCTCCACTTT. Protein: CASSQGRNSPLHF.